This TCR beta chain stems from a study of cytomegalovirus exposure and HLA in healthy donors. This clone appeared once. The PCR was carried out with 60 Vbeta primers and 13 Jbeta primers. The table came from immunoSEQ multiplex PCR; TCRdb's copy has only in-frame clones and leaves some out. The table records roughly 200,000 clones, around 78% of them present only once. CDR1 SGHRS and CDR2 YFSETQ come from the germline V gene. With 4 bases clipped from V and 0 bases from J, the junction kept 6 bases outside the gene matches. The CDR3 contains 15 residues. V and J are TRBV5-1 and TRBJ1-1; TRBD1 agrees at 7 bases. The sample taken for sequencing was PBMCs. The TCR was taken from a woman younger than 45 in good health and CMV-seropositive. CDR3 in amino acids: CASSIGGGMNTEAFF. CDR3 nucleotide sequence: TGCGCCAGCAGCATTGGAGGGGGCATGAACACTGAAGCTTTCTTT. Full variable domain (outside the CDR3, taken from reference TRBV5-1 and TRBJ1-1): KAGVTQTPRYLIKTRGQQVTLSCSPISGHRSVSWYQQTPGQGLQFLFEYFSETQRNKGNFPGRFSGRQFSNSRSEMNVSTLELGDSALYLCASSIGGGMNTEAFFGQGTRLTVV.